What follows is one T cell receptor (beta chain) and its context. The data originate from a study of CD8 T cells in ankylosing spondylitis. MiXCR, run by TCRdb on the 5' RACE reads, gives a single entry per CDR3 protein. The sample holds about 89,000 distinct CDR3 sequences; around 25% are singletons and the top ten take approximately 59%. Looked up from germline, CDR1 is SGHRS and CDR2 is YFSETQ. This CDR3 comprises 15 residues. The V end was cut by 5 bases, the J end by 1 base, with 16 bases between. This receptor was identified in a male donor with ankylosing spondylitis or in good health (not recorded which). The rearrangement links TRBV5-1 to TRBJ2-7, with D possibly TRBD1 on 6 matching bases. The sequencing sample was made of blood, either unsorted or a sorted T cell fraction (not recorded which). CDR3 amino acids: CASSSDSESSYEQYF. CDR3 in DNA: TGCGCCAGCAGTTCGGACAGCGAGTCTTCCTACGAGCAGTACTTC.